The rows below give T cell receptor beta chains drawn from one sample of a study of T cell repertoires in cytomegalovirus infection. Each CDR3 protein gets one entry after TCRdb re-called the reads with MiXCR. The sample has roughly 500,000 distinct CDR3 sequences, roughly 10% seen once. The sample comprised PBMCs. Receptor source: a human donor in good health (CMV status not recorded). Some clones in this sample may be carry-over from other donors' samples. The CDR3 runs from the conserved cysteine through the conserved F or W. The D gene is left open where the match is weak. Not every row has a clone size; where given, it reads once, few, many or a size class.

v_gene	len	d_gene	abundance	j_gene	CDR3aa	CDR3nt
TRBV6-1	15	TRBD1	many	TRBJ1-4	CASTEAGTVGEKLFF	TGTGCCAGCACCGAAGCTGGGACAGTTGGTGAAAAACTGTTTTTT
TRBV20-1	15	-	many	TRBJ1-5	CSARAARGNNQPQHF	TGCAGTGCTAGAGCTGCGAGGGGCAACAATCAGCCCCAGCATTTT
TRBV6-5	14	-	many	TRBJ2-7	CASSYSTEADEQYF	TGTGCCAGCAGTTACTCGACCGAGGCCGACGAGCAGTACTTC
TRBV18	13	-	-	TRBJ1-6	CASSPGLGSPLHF	TGTGCCAGCTCACCAGGGCTAGGCTCACCCCTCCACTTT
TRBV9	15	-	-	TRBJ2-3	CASSVTGGPGGTQYF	TGTGCCAGCAGCGTAACGGGAGGGCCAGGGGGTACGCAGTATTTT
TRBV19	15	-	-	TRBJ2-7	CASSIADSRSYEQYF	TGTGCCAGTAGTATAGCGGACAGCCGCTCCTACGAGCAGTACTTC
TRBV2	13	-	many	TRBJ1-5	CASTFAGHQPQHF	TGTGCCAGCACTTTTGCGGGACATCAGCCCCAGCATTTT
TRBV6-1	18	TRBD1	many	TRBJ1-1	CASSEVMRGRYGNTEAFF	TGTGCCAGCAGTGAAGTGATGAGGGGGCGTTACGGAAACACTGAAGCTTTCTTT
TRBV3-1	15	TRBD2	-	TRBJ2-7	CASSQRTSGSYEQYF	TGTGCCAGCAGCCAGAGGACTAGCGGCTCCTACGAGCAGTACTTC
TRBV30	14	TRBD1	-	TRBJ1-2	CAWGGDRGRAGYTF	TGTGCCTGGGGTGGGGACAGGGGGCGCGCTGGCTACACCTTC
TRBV27	15	TRBD2	many	TRBJ2-5	CASSKRGLAEETQYF	TGTGCCAGCAGTAAACGGGGACTAGCGGAAGAGACCCAGTACTTC
TRBV7-9	11	TRBD1	few	TRBJ1-1	CASSLTGEAFF	TGTGCCAGCAGCTTAACAGGGGAGGCTTTCTTT
TRBV20-1	13	-	few	TRBJ2-7	CSAVFVATPEQYF	TGCAGTGCCGTTTTTGTAGCCACCCCCGAGCAGTACTTC
TRBV20-1	16	TRBD2	-	TRBJ2-1	CSARVGTSGIAEGQFF	TGCAGTGCTAGGGTCGGGACTAGCGGGATAGCGGAGGGGCAGTTCTTC
TRBV29-1	14	-	-	TRBJ1-1	CSVAAFGSNTEAFF	TGCAGCGTAGCCGCTTTTGGGTCAAACACTGAAGCTTTCTTT
TRBV5-5	14	-	few	TRBJ1-2	CASSFEVISYGYTF	TGTGCCAGCAGCTTCGAGGTGATTTCCTATGGCTACACCTTC
TRBV20-1	16	TRBD1	once	TRBJ2-5	CSATSGQGQYQETQYF	TGCAGTGCTACCTCCGGACAGGGGCAGTACCAAGAGACCCAGTACTTC
TRBV10-3	14	-	many	TRBJ1-1	CAISAGGRNTEAFF	TGTGCCATCAGTGCGGGGGGGCGGAACACTGAAGCTTTCTTT
TRBV7-9	14	-	many	TRBJ2-5	CASSSRQNQETQYF	TGTGCCAGCAGCTCGCGACAGAACCAAGAGACCCAGTACTTC
TRBV6-5	12	-	many	TRBJ1-2	CASGVSLYGYTF	TGTGCCAGCGGAGTGAGCCTCTATGGCTACACCTTC
TRBV10-3	14	-	few	TRBJ2-7	CAIRDTAGPYEQYF	TGTGCCATCAGAGATACGGCGGGGCCCTACGAGCAGTACTTC